The TCR beta chain described here comes from a study of T-cell memory formation after mild COVID-19 (dated by TCRdb to the early 2020s). About the study as a whole: TCR sequence clusters from the two donors were largely donor specific. Longitudinal TCRalpha and TCRbeta repertoire sequencing tracked T-cell clones expanding and contracting after mild COVID-19 in a couple of donors. Two young, previously healthy adult volunteers, one female and one male, were included in the cohort. General study outcomes and caveats: The study included only a couple of mild cases, and larger cohorts that include severe cases with pre-infection samples were judged to be necessary. Whether the second-wave clones peaking on day 37 were SARS-CoV-2 specific was not confirmed. Contracting CD4+ clones were located mainly in the CM and EM memory subsets, whereas CD8+ clones were found to be enriched in EMRA. Balanced CD4/CD8 phenotypes were observed for clones contracting from day 15 to 85, whereas a bias towards CD4+ was observed for a second wave of clones expanding from day 15 to 37. The detection of some responding clones in pre-infection memory suggests that pre-existing cross-reactive memory T cells joined the SARS-CoV-2 response.

The run used an Illumina NovaSeq 6000. TCRalpha and TCRbeta cDNA libraries were built by 5'RACE with constant-segment primers, adding sample barcodes and unique molecular identifiers. RNA was extracted from every sample with Trizol reagent. Libraries were amplified in two PCR steps, with a second sample barcode and Illumina TruSeq adapters added in the second step. The libraries were sequenced on an Illumina NovaSeq using 2 x 150 bp paired-end reads. The source study handled its data this way. Demultiplexing of reads and collapsing into UMI-guided consensus sequences were performed with migec v1.2.7. With mixcr v2.1.11, UMI consensuses were aligned to TRA and TRB V and J templates and assembled into clonotypes. A clonotype was counted as expanded or contracted only when both edgeR and NoisET called the clonotype significant, with the noise models trained on biological replicates. For edgeR calls, the cutoffs were a false discovery rate-adjusted p below 0.01 and a log2 fold-change threshold of 1. As an exploratory analysis of dynamics, PCA with hierarchical clustering was applied to max-normalized trajectories of the 1000 most abundant clonotypes. Each responding clone was given a CD4 or CD8 phenotype based on the CD4+ and CD8+ repertoires, which had been sequenced separately. TCRdb ran its own pipeline on the public reads, namely fastp trimming at Q25 and MiXCR clone calling, and kept in-frame beta chains. Entries that share a CDR3 protein sequence are merged under the most common genes and DNA. The V and J calls were not made by the authors but by TCRdb's processing. Recorded for this sample are nearly 350,000 distinct CDR3 sequences; under 15% of them occurred a single time. Roughly a fifth of the sample is taken by the ten largest.

Ficoll-Paque density gradient centrifugation was used to isolate PBMCs. This clonotype came up a few times. Its antigen remains unidentified. No qualities accompany the bases; no much larger clone lies one base away. V was cut back by 0 bases and J by 8 bases, leaving a gap of 10 bases between them. CDR1 and CDR2, looked up from the germline V gene, are MNHEY and SVGAGI. Reading from cysteine to phenylalanine, the CDR3 counts 13 amino acids. The retained sequence is limited to the CDR3, 39 bases, with the frame set at the first base. The receptor was derived from a man between 18 and 29 years old who had mild COVID-19 (a few samples of this study predate the infection). The sample titles of this study are shuffled in the database, so cell type and time point are left out; the donor was told from shared clones. The sequenced sample consisted of PBMCs or a T cell subset sorted from them (not recorded which). Recombination linked TRBV6-5 to TRBJ1-2; the D segment could be TRBD1, given 5 matching bases. The CDR3 protein sequence reads: CASSYSGATGYTF. The nucleotide sequence reads TGTGCCAGCAGTTACTCCGGGGCTACCGGCTACACCTTC.